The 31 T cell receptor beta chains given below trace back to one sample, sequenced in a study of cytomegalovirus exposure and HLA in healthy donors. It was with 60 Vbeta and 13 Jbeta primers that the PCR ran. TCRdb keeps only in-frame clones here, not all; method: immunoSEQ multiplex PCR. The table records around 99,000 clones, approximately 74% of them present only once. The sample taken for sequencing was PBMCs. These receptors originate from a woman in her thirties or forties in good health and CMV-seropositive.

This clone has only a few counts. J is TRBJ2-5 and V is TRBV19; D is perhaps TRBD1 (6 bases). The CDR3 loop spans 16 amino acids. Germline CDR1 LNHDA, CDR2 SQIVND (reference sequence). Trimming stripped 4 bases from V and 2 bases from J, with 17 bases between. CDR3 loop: CASSSSGTSFQETQYF. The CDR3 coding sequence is TGTGCCAGTAGTAGCTCCGGGACAAGCTTTCAAGAGACCCAGTACTTC.

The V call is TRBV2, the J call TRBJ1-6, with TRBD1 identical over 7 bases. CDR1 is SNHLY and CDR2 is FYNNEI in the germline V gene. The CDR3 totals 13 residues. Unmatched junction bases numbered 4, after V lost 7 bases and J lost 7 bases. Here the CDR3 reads CASTAGGNSPLHF. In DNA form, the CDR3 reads TGTGCCAGCACTGCAGGGGGAAATTCACCCCTCCACTTT.

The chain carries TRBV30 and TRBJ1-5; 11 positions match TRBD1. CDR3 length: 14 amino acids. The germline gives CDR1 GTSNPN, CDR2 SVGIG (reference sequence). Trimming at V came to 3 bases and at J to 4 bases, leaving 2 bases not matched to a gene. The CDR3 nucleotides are TGTGCCTGGAGCGGGACAGGGGGGAATCAGCCCCAGCATTTT. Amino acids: CAWSGTGGNQPQHF.

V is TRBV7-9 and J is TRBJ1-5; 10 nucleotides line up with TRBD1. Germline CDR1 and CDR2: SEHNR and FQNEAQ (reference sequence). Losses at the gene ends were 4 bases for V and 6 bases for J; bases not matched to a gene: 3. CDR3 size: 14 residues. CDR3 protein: CASSSRTGGQPQHF. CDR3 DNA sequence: TGTGCCAGCAGCTCAAGGACAGGGGGTCAGCCCCAGCATTTT.

The CDR3 protein is CASRTSEGNQETQYF. CDR3 bases: TGCGCCAGCAGAACTAGCGAGGGGAACCAAGAGACCCAGTACTTC. The chain has TRBV5-1 and TRBJ2-5; TRBD2 agrees at 7 bases. J gave up 0 bases and V 5 bases, and 7 bases lay outside the gene matches. CDR3 length: 15 residues. Germline CDR1 SGHRS, CDR2 YFSETQ.

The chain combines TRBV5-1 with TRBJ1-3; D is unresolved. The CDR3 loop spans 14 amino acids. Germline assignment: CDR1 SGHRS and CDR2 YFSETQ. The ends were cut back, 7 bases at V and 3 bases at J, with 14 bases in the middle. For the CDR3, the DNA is TGCGCCAGCTTCGACCAAGGGAGTGGAAACACCATATATTTT. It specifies CASFDQGSGNTIYF.

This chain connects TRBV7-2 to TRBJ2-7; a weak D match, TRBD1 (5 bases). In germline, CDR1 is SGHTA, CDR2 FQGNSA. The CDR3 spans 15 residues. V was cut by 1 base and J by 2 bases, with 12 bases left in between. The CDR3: CASSLGAGFPYEQYF. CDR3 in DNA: TGTGCCAGCAGCTTAGGGGCAGGGTTTCCCTACGAGCAGTACTTC.

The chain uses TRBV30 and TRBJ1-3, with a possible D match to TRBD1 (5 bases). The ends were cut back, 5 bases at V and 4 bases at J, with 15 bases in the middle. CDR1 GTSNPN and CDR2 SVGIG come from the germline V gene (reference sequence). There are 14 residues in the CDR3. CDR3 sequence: CAWYQGLRGNTIYF. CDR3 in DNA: TGTGCCTGGTATCAGGGTTTGCGAGGAAACACCATATATTTT.

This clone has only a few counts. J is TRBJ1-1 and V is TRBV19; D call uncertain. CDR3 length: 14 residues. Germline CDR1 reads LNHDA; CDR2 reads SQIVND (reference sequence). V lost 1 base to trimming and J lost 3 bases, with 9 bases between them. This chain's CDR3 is CASSIGEEYTEAFF. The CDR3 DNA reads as TGTGCCAGTAGTATAGGAGAAGAATACACTGAAGCTTTCTTT.

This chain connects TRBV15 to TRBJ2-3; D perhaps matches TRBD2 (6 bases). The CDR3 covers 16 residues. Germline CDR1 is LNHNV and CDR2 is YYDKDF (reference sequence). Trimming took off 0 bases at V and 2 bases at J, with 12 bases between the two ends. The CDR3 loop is CATSRDGAGYTDTQYF. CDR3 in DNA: TGTGCCACCAGCAGAGATGGGGCGGGGTACACAGATACGCAGTATTTT.

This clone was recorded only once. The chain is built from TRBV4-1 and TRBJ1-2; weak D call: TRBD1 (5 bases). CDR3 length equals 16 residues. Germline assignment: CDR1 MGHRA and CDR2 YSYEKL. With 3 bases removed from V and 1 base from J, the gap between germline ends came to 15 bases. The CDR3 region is CASSQVRGTVNYGYTF. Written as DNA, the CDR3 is TGCGCCAGCAGCCAGGTGCGCGGGACGGTTAACTATGGCTACACCTTC.

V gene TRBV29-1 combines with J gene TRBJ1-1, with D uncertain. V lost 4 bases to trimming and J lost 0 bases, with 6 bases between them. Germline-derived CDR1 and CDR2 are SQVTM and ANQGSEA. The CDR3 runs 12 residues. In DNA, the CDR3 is TGCAGCGTTGGGAGATTGAACACTGAAGCTTTCTTT. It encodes CSVGRLNTEAFF.

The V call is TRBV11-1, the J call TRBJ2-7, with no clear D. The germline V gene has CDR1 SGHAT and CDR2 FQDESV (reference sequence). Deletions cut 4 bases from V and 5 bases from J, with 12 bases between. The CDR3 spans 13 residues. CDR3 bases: TGTGCCAGCAGCTCGAGTACAGAAAACGAGCAGTACTTC. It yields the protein CASSSSTENEQYF. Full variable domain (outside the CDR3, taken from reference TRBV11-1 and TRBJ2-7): EAEVAQSPRYKITEKSQAVAFWCDPISGHATLYWYRQILGQGPELLVQFQDESVVDDSQLPKDRFSAERLKGVDSTLKIQPAELGDSAMYLCASSSSTENEQYFGPGTRLTVT.

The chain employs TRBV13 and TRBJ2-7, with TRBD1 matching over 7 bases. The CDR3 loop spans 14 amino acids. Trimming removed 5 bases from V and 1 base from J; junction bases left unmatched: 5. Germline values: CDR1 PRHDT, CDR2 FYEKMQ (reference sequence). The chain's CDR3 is CASSIATGSYEQYF. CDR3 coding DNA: TGTGCCAGCAGCATTGCGACAGGGTCCTACGAGCAGTACTTC.

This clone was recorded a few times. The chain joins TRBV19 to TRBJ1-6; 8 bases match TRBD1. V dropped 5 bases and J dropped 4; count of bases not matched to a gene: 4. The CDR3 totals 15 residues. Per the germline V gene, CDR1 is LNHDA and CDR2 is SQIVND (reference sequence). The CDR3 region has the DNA TGTGCCAGTAGTGGACAGGGAGATTATAATTCACCCCTCCACTTT. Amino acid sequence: CASSGQGDYNSPLHF.

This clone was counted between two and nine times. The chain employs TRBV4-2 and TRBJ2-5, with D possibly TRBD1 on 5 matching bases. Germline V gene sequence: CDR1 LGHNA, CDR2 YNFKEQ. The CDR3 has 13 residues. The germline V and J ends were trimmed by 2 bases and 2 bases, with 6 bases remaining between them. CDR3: CASSQTGQETQYF. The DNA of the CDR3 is TGTGCCAGCAGCCAAACAGGTCAAGAGACCCAGTACTTC.

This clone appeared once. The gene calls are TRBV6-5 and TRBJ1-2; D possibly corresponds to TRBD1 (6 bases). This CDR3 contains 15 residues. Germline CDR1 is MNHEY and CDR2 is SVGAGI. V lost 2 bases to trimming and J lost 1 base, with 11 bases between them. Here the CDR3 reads CASSYKGQLNYGYTF. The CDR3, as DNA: TGTGCCAGCAGTTACAAAGGACAGCTTAACTATGGCTACACCTTC.

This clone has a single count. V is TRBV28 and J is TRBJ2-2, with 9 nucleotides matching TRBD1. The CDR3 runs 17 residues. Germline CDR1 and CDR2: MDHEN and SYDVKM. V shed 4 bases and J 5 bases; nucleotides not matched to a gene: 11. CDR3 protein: CASSSNGGQGRTGELFF. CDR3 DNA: TGTGCCAGCAGTTCAAATGGCGGACAGGGGAGGACCGGGGAGCTGTTTTTT.

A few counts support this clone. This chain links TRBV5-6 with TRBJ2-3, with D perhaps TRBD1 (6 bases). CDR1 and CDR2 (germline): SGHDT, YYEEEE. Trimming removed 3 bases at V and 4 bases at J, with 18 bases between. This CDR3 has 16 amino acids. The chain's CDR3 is CASSSPSRTVSDTQYF. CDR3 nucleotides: TGTGCCAGCAGCTCCCCGTCGCGGACAGTTTCAGATACGCAGTATTTT.

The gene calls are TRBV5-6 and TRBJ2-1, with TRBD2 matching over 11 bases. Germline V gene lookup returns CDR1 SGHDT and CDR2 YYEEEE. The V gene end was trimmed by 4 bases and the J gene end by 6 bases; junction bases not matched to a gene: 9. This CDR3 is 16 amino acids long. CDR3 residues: CASSLPGTSGANEQFF. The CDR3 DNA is TGTGCCAGCAGCCTTCCCGGGACTAGCGGCGCCAATGAGCAGTTCTTC.

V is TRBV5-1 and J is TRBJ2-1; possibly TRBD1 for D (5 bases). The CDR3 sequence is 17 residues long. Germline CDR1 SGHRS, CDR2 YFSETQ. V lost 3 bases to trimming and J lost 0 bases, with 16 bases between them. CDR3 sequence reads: CASSSQGSMSSYNEQFF. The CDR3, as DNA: TGCGCCAGCAGCTCGCAGGGTTCTATGAGCTCCTACAATGAGCAGTTCTTC. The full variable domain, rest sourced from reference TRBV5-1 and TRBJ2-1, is KAGVTQTPRYLIKTRGQQVTLSCSPISGHRSVSWYQQTPGQGLQFLFEYFSETQRNKGNFPGRFSGRQFSNSRSEMNVSTLELGDSALYLCASSSQGSMSSYNEQFFGPGTRLTVL.

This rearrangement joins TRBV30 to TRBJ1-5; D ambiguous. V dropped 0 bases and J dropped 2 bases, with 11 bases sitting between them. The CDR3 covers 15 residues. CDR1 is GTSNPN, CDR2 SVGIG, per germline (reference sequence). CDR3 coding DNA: TGTGCCTGGAGTGTAATGGGAGTTGGCAATCAGCCCCAGCATTTT. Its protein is CAWSVMGVGNQPQHF.

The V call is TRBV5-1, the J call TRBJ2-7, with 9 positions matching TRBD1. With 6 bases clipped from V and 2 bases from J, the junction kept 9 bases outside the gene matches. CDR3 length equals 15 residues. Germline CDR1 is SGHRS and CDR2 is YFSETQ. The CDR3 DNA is TGCGCCAGCAAGTTGAAGGGACAGGGAGCCTACGAGCAGTACTTC. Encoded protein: CASKLKGQGAYEQYF.

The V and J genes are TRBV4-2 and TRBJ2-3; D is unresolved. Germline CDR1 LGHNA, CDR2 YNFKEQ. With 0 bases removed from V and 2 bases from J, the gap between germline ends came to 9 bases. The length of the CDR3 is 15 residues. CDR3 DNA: TGTGCCAGCAGCCAAGAGGCGGCCTACACAGATACGCAGTATTTT. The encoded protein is CASSQEAAYTDTQYF.

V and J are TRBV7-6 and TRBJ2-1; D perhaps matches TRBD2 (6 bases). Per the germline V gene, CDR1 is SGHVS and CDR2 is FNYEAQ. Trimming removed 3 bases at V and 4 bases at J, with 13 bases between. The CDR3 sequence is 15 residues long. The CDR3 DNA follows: TGTGCCAGCAGCTTCGACGAGGGACTTTACAATGAGCAGTTCTTC. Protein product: CASSFDEGLYNEQFF.

Here the CDR3 DNA reads TGTGCCAGCAGCCTGGGACAGGCCACAGATACGCAGTATTTT. The encoded protein is CASSLGQATDTQYF. The chain combines TRBV27 with TRBJ2-3; 8 nucleotides agree with TRBD1. J lost 2 bases, V lost 6 bases, and 4 bases had no gene match. This CDR3 spans 14 amino acids. Germline CDR1 is MNHEY and CDR2 is SMNVEV (reference sequence).

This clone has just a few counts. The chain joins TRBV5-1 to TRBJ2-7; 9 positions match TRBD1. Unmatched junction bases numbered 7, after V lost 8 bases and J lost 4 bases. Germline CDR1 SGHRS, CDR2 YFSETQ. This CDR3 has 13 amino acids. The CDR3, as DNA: TGCGCCAGTGGACAGGGGACGCTTTACGAGCAGTACTTC. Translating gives CASGQGTLYEQYF.

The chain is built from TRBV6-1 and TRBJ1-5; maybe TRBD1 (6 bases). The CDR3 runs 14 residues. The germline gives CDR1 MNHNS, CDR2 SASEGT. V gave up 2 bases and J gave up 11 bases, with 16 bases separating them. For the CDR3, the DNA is TGTGCCAGCAGTGAAATGGGGGGGCCGGAGGCCCAGCATTTT. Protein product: CASSEMGGPEAQHF.

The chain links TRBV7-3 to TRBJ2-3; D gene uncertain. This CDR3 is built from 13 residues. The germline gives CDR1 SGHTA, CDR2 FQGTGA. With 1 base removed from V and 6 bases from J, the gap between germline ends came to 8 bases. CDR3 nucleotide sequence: TGTGCCAGCAGCTTAATGGTTGAGGATACGCAGTATTTT. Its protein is CASSLMVEDTQYF.

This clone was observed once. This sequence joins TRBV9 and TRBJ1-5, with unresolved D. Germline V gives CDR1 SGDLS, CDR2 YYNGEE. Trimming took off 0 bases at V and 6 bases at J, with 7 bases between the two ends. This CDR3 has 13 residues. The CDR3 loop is CASSVDSTQPQHF. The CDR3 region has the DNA TGTGCCAGCAGCGTAGACAGTACTCAGCCCCAGCATTTT.

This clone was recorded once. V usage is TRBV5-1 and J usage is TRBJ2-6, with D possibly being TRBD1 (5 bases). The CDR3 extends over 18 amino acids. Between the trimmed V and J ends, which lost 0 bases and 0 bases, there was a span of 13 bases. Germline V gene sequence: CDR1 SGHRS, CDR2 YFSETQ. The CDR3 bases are TGCGCCAGCAGCTTGGTAGTACAGGACGGCTCTGGGGCCAACGTCCTGACTTTC. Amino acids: CASSLVVQDGSGANVLTF.